The 15 T cell receptor beta chains in this list originate from one sample, sequenced in a study of blood T cell repertoires in COVID-19. This table comes from immunoSEQ multiplex PCR, and its TCRdb copy is limited to in-frame clones, with some not included. In the table there are about 250,000 clones, just over 85% of which are singletons. The sequencing sample was made of PBMCs or T cells enriched from blood (not recorded which). Receptor source: a man in his forties who had recovered from COVID-19.

This chain links TRBV29-1 with TRBJ1-2; no clear D gene. The CDR3 loop spans 14 amino acids. The V gene's germline CDR1 is SQVTM and CDR2 ANQGSEA. The V end was cut by 0 bases, the J end by 0 bases, with 8 bases between. The CDR3: CSVEDPGSNYGYTF. The CDR3 nucleotides read TGCAGCGTTGAAGACCCGGGATCTAACTATGGCTACACCTTC.

The chain combines TRBV27 with TRBJ1-4; D not certain. Deletions cut 2 bases from V and 4 bases from J, with 11 bases between. The CDR3 contains 15 residues. Looked up from germline, CDR1 is MNHEY and CDR2 is SMNVEV (reference sequence). The CDR3 protein is CASSLIPGNNEKLFF. The CDR3 DNA sequence: TGTGCCAGCAGTTTAATTCCAGGAAATAATGAAAAACTGTTTTTT.

This chain links TRBV5-1 with TRBJ2-7; possible D gene TRBD2, 6 bases. The V and J ends lost 3 bases and 7 bases respectively, with 14 bases between them. The CDR3 sequence is 13 residues long. The germline CDR1 and CDR2 sequences are SGHRS and YFSETQ. CDR3 residues: CASSYGLTAEQYF. In DNA form, the CDR3 reads TGCGCCAGCAGCTACGGACTAACGGCAGAGCAGTACTTC.

V and J are TRBV12-3 or TRBV12-4 and TRBJ1-4; tentatively, D is TRBD1 (5 bases). V lost 6 bases and J 8 bases, leaving 10 bases between the germline ends. The CDR3 has 12 residues. The DNA for the CDR3 is TGTGCCAGCAGGCAGGGAGGGGAAAAACTGTTTTTT. Protein product: CASRQGGEKLFF.

The rearrangement uses TRBV11-2 and TRBJ2-1, with D unresolved. Germline V CDR1 and CDR2: SGHAT, FQNNGV. V lost 2 bases and J 0 bases, leaving 8 bases between the germline ends. CDR3 length equals 15 residues. CDR3 residues: CASSLSPSSYNEQFF. The DNA of the CDR3 is TGTGCCAGCAGCTTATCCCCCAGCTCCTACAATGAGCAGTTCTTC.

The J gene is TRBJ2-5, the V gene TRBV5-6; weak D call: TRBD1 (6 bases). Trimming took 3 bases from V and 4 from J, leaving 13 bases between them. This CDR3 contains 14 residues. Germline-derived CDR1 and CDR2 are SGHDT and YYEEEE. The CDR3, as DNA: TGTGCCAGCAGCTCCGGACAGCTTGGAGAGACCCAGTACTTC. This codes for CASSSGQLGETQYF.

The chain joins TRBV18 to TRBJ1-3; TRBD1 agrees at 9 bases. Germline CDR1 is KGHSH and CDR2 is LQKENI. With V trimmed by 5 bases and J by 0 bases, 2 bases remained unmatched. The CDR3 is 15 amino acids. CDR3 sequence: CASSMDRGSGNTIYF. The CDR3 region has the DNA TGTGCCAGCTCAATGGACAGGGGCTCTGGAAACACCATATATTTT. Supplemented by reference TRBV18 and TRBJ1-3, the full variable domain reads NAGVMQNPRHLVRRRGQEARLRCSPMKGHSHVYWYRQLPEEGLKFMVYLQKENIIDESGMPKERFSAEFPKEGPSILRIQQVVRGDSAAYFCASSMDRGSGNTIYFGEGSWLTVV.

This clone was observed a handful of times. V is TRBV4-1 and J is TRBJ2-7; D ambiguous. Trimming cost V 0 bases and J 6 bases, with 6 bases left between them. CDR1 is MGHRA and CDR2 is YSYEKL in the germline V gene. This CDR3 comprises 12 residues. In DNA, the CDR3 is TGCGCCAGCAGCCAAGATTCAATCGAGCAGTACTTC. Its protein is CASSQDSIEQYF.

V and J are TRBV30 and TRBJ2-1, with 10 bases that match TRBD2. The CDR3 sequence is 13 residues long. V shed 4 bases, J shed 11 bases, and the junction held 8 bases outside the gene matches. The germline CDR1 and CDR2 sequences are GTSNPN and SVGIG (reference sequence). CDR3 coding DNA: TGTGCCTGGACGATAGCGGGGGGTTCCAAGCAGTTCTTC. Translating gives CAWTIAGGSKQFF. Filled out from reference TRBV30 and TRBJ2-1, the complete variable domain reads SQTIHQWPATLVQPVGSPLSLECTVEGTSNPNLYWYRQAAGRGLQLLFYSVGIGQISSEVPQNLSASRPQDRQFILSSKKLLLSDSGFYLCAWTIAGGSKQFFGPGTRLTVL.

This clone was counted between two and nine times. The chain combines TRBV5-4 with TRBJ2-7; D may be TRBD1 (6 bases). V lost 9 bases to trimming and J lost 2 bases, with 18 bases between them. The V gene's germline CDR1 is SGHNT and CDR2 YYREEE (reference sequence). There are 14 residues in the CDR3. The CDR3, as DNA: TGTGCCATCACCGACAGGTCCGTGCCCTACGAGCAGTACTTC. This gives the protein CAITDRSVPYEQYF.

V is TRBV4-2 and J is TRBJ1-1; no clear D. Germline V gene data show CDR1 as LGHNA and CDR2 as YNFKEQ. V was trimmed by 5 bases and J by 5 bases, leaving 12 bases between them. This CDR3 has 13 amino acids. CDR3 residues: CASSGMTQTEAFF. The CDR3 DNA reads TGTGCCAGCAGCGGCATGACACAAACTGAAGCTTTCTTT.

This clone was detected only a few times. V usage is TRBV18 and J usage is TRBJ2-3, with 8 bases that match TRBD2. The CDR3 covers 14 residues. The germline V gene has CDR1 KGHSH and CDR2 LQKENI. The junction had 2 bases not matched to a gene; V was cut back by 3 bases and J by 3 bases. The CDR3 spells CASSPREVTDTQYF. The DNA for the CDR3 is TGTGCCAGCTCACCGCGGGAGGTTACAGATACGCAGTATTTT.

This chain uses TRBV3-1 (or the pseudogene TRBV3-2) with TRBJ2-5; 8 bases are a match to TRBD2. In germline, CDR1 is LGHDT, CDR2 YNNKEL (reference sequence). The CDR3 totals 16 residues. With V trimmed by 5 bases and J by 4 bases, 12 bases remained unmatched. The CDR3 loop is CASSYQVGLASETQYF. The CDR3 DNA is TGTGCCAGCAGCTACCAGGTAGGACTAGCATCAGAGACCCAGTACTTC.

The V call is TRBV6-5, the J call TRBJ1-1; D remains unclear. CDR1 and CDR2 (germline): MNHEY, SVGAGI. The CDR3 loop spans 14 amino acids. V lost 6 bases and J 1 base, leaving 12 bases between the germline ends. The CDR3 region has the DNA TGTGCCAGCAGCCCCCGTGGCCAGAACACTGAAGCTTTCTTT. It encodes CASSPRGQNTEAFF.

The J gene is TRBJ2-7, the V gene TRBV3-1 (or the pseudogene TRBV3-2); 9 bases agree with TRBD1. Per germline, CDR1 LGHDT and CDR2 YNNKEL (reference sequence). The ends lost 4 bases at V and 1 base at J; junction bases unmatched: 5. There are 15 residues in the CDR3. The chain's CDR3 is CASSPRQGGSYEQYF. CDR3 coding DNA: TGTGCCAGCAGCCCTCGACAGGGGGGATCCTACGAGCAGTACTTC.